One sample yielded the 26 T cell receptor beta chains listed below, sequenced in a study of PD-L1 blockade in urothelial cancer. Sequencing was performed with immunoSEQ multiplex PCR; in TCRdb, only in-frame clones are kept and a portion is missing. Seen here are approximately 79,000 clones, 75% to 90% observed once, and the top ten hold 5% to 7%. This sample comprised PBMCs, obtained around atezolizumab (anti-PD-L1) treatment. The receptors here all came from a woman in her 70s with urothelial cancer.

The rearrangement joins TRBV5-1 to TRBJ2-7, with 7 bases fitting TRBD1. V shed 4 bases, J shed 0 bases, and the junction held 7 bases outside the gene matches. This CDR3 has 15 residues. Germline V gene sequence: CDR1 SGHRS, CDR2 YFSETQ. CDR3 nucleotides: TGCGCCAGCAGCCCCACCGGGACAGCCTCCTACGAGCAGTACTTC. Residues: CASSPTGTASYEQYF.

The V gene is TRBV28, the J gene TRBJ1-4, with a tentative D call TRBD1 (5 bases). The CDR3 sequence is 14 residues long. Trimming pared 3 bases from V and 13 bases from J, leaving 18 bases between. Germline V CDR1 and CDR2: MDHEN, SYDVKM. The CDR3 region has the DNA TGTGCCAGCAGTTTTCACCCCGCGGGGGACGGACTGTTTTTT. Protein product: CASSFHPAGDGLFF.

The chain carries TRBV30 and TRBJ2-3, with 9 bases that match TRBD2. Losses at the gene ends were 3 bases for V and 5 bases for J; bases not matched to a gene: 6. The CDR3 contains 14 residues. The germline CDR1 and CDR2 sequences are GTSNPN and SVGIG (reference sequence). The CDR3 DNA reads as TGTGCCTGGAGCCCGAGCGGGGGGCAAGATACGCAGTATTTT. Translation: CAWSPSGGQDTQYF.

This chain connects TRBV2 to TRBJ1-1; TRBD1 matches 7 bases. The CDR3 has 13 amino acids. J was trimmed by 7 bases and V by 3 bases; bases with no gene match: 5. The V gene's germline CDR1 is SNHLY and CDR2 FYNNEI. CDR3 nucleotide sequence: TGTGCCAGCAGTGATCAGGGGGTAAGTGAAGCTTTCTTT. Its protein product is CASSDQGVSEAFF. Filled out from reference TRBV2 and TRBJ1-1, the complete variable domain reads EPEVTQTPSHQVTQMGQEVILRCVPISNHLYFYWYRQILGQKVEFLVSFYNNEISEKSEIFDDQFSVERPDGSNFTLKIRSTKLEDSAMYFCASSDQGVSEAFFGQGTRLTVV.

This chain uses TRBV30 with TRBJ2-3; D gene uncertain. The CDR3 runs to 13 residues. Germline-derived CDR1 and CDR2 are GTSNPN and SVGIG (reference sequence). Deletions cut 1 base from V and 2 bases from J, with 7 bases between. The chain's CDR3 is CAWSAPLTDTQYF. The CDR3 region has the DNA TGTGCCTGGAGTGCCCCCCTCACAGATACGCAGTATTTT. The complete variable domain, with remaining parts taken from reference TRBV30 and TRBJ2-3, reads SQTIHQWPATLVQPVGSPLSLECTVEGTSNPNLYWYRQAAGRGLQLLFYSVGIGQISSEVPQNLSASRPQDRQFILSSKKLLLSDSGFYLCAWSAPLTDTQYFGPGTRLTVL.

This sequence joins TRBV5-1 and TRBJ1-4; 9 nucleotides match TRBD1. The germline V gene has CDR1 SGHRS and CDR2 YFSETQ. The CDR3 has 15 residues. V was pared by 4 bases and J by 7 bases, with 8 bases of the junction left unmatched. In DNA form, the CDR3 reads TGCGCCAGCAGCCCGGACGGGACAGGGAGTGAAAAACTGTTTTTT. This encodes CASSPDGTGSEKLFF.

Written as DNA, the CDR3 is TGTGCCAGCAGTTTAATAGTTGATGAGCAGTTCTTC. It yields the protein CASSLIVDEQFF. The chain uses TRBV28 and TRBJ2-1, with D uncertain. Germline CDR1 MDHEN, CDR2 SYDVKM. The CDR3 spans 12 residues. The ends were cut back, 2 bases at V and 8 bases at J, with 7 bases in the middle. The full variable domain, its missing parts supplied by reference TRBV28 and TRBJ2-1, is DVKVTQSSRYLVKRTGEKVFLECVQDMDHENMFWYRQDPGLGLRLIYFSYDVKMKEKGDIPEGYSVSREKKERFSLILESASTNQTSMYLCASSLIVDEQFFGPGTRLTVL.

The CDR3 protein is CASSLTGLADQETQYF. The CDR3 nucleotides are TGTGCCAGCAGCTTAACTGGACTAGCGGATCAAGAGACCCAGTACTTC. This sequence joins TRBV7-3 and TRBJ2-5, with 10 bases aligning to TRBD2. V shed 0 bases, J shed 2 bases, and the junction held 3 bases outside the gene matches. CDR1 SGHTA and CDR2 FQGTGA come from the germline V gene. The CDR3 runs to 16 residues.

The chain is built from TRBV4-1 and TRBJ1-2; D is perhaps TRBD1 (6 bases). Germline V CDR1 and CDR2: MGHRA, YSYEKL. This CDR3 is built from 14 residues. Trimming shortened V by 2 bases and J by 4 bases, and 11 bases separated the two germline ends. This CDR3 reads CASSQLQGSYGYTF. CDR3 DNA: TGCGCCAGCAGCCAATTACAGGGAAGCTATGGCTACACCTTC.

The CDR3 nucleotides are TGTGCCAGCAGCTTATGGGGGGTGGGGGACGAGCAGTACTTC. Residues: CASSLWGVGDEQYF. The chain uses TRBV7-2 and TRBJ2-7, with D perhaps matching TRBD2 (6 bases). The CDR3 runs 14 residues. Per the germline V gene, CDR1 is SGHTA and CDR2 is FQGNSA. V was cut by 2 bases and J by 5 bases, with 13 bases left in between.

This chain joins TRBV27 and TRBJ2-7; D remains ambiguous. CDR3 length: 11 amino acids. Per germline, CDR1 MNHEY and CDR2 SMNVEV (reference sequence). Deletions cut 5 bases from V and 3 bases from J, with 5 bases between. The CDR3 DNA follows: TGTGCCAGCAGTGGAGTCTACGAGCAGTACTTC. Residues: CASSGVYEQYF.

The V call is TRBV30, the J call TRBJ1-1, with D tentatively TRBD1 (6 bases). Germline values: CDR1 GTSNPN, CDR2 SVGIG (reference sequence). With 5 bases removed from V and 6 bases from J, the gap between germline ends came to 13 bases. This CDR3 is 12 amino acids long. The CDR3 loop reads CAWATGISEAFF. The CDR3 nucleotides are TGTGCCTGGGCTACAGGGATCTCTGAAGCTTTCTTT. The full variable domain, its missing parts supplied by reference TRBV30 and TRBJ1-1, is SQTIHQWPATLVQPVGSPLSLECTVEGTSNPNLYWYRQAAGRGLQLLFYSVGIGQISSEVPQNLSASRPQDRQFILSSKKLLLSDSGFYLCAWATGISEAFFGQGTRLTVV.

The chain has TRBV9 and TRBJ1-2; TRBD1 is a possible D gene (6 bases). This CDR3 has 13 residues. Germline V gives CDR1 SGDLS, CDR2 YYNGEE. With 4 bases removed from V and 2 bases from J, the gap between germline ends came to 9 bases. The CDR3 reads CASSQDSNYGYTF. The DNA of the CDR3 is TGTGCCAGCAGCCAGGACAGCAACTATGGCTACACCTTC.

V gene TRBV5-1 combines with J gene TRBJ2-7; 8 nucleotides align to TRBD1. V shed 4 bases, J shed 5 bases, and the junction held 8 bases outside the gene matches. Germline V lookup: CDR1 SGHRS, CDR2 YFSETQ. The CDR3 totals 14 residues. In DNA form, the CDR3 reads TGCGCCAGCAGCGGGTACAGGGGGGTCGACGAGCAGTACTTC. Its translation is CASSGYRGVDEQYF.

The V gene is TRBV2, the J gene TRBJ2-3; D ambiguous. The CDR3 consists of 11 residues. The ends were cut back, 9 bases at V and 3 bases at J, with 7 bases in the middle. Germline CDR1 is SNHLY and CDR2 is FYNNEI. DNA of the CDR3: TGTGCCAGTACGAGGACAGATACGCAGTATTTT. This sequence encodes CASTRTDTQYF.

This clone appeared many times. V is TRBV4-1 and J is TRBJ1-3; a possible D gene is TRBD1 (6 bases). V lost 4 bases and J lost 4, with 11 bases in between. Germline-derived CDR1 and CDR2 are MGHRA and YSYEKL. The CDR3 spans 14 residues. The CDR3 coding sequence is TGCGCCAGCAGCCGAGGGACATTGGGAAACACCATATATTTT. Translating it yields CASSRGTLGNTIYF.

This clone has a single count. The rearrangement links TRBV2 to TRBJ1-2; D is uncertain. Germline V gives CDR1 SNHLY, CDR2 FYNNEI. The CDR3 has 14 amino acids. With 2 bases removed from V and 3 bases from J, the gap between germline ends came to 10 bases. DNA of the CDR3: TGTGCCAGCAGTGAAATCGCAGGCTACTATGGCTACACCTTC. Amino acids: CASSEIAGYYGYTF.

V usage is TRBV19 and J usage is TRBJ2-1, with TRBD1 identical over 9 bases. Germline V lookup: CDR1 LNHDA, CDR2 SQIVND (reference sequence). This CDR3 region has 15 residues. V dropped 7 bases and J dropped 5; count of bases not matched to a gene: 9. The CDR3 DNA is TGTGCCAGTAATCCCGGACAGGGGATCAACAATGAGCAGTTCTTC. Its protein is CASNPGQGINNEQFF.

The chain links TRBV7-2 to TRBJ2-7; TRBD1 is a possible D gene (6 bases). The ends were cut back, 1 base at V and 0 bases at J, with 13 bases in the middle. CDR3 length: 16 residues. CDR1 is SGHTA, CDR2 FQGNSA, per germline. CDR3: CASSLGTDVSSYEQYF. The DNA of the CDR3 is TGTGCCAGCAGCTTAGGGACAGACGTCAGCTCCTACGAGCAGTACTTC.

The chain couples TRBV7-2 to TRBJ2-2, with D unresolved. Germline CDR1 and CDR2: SGHTA and FQGNSA. The CDR3 spans 16 residues. V dropped 1 base and J dropped 8 bases, with 17 bases sitting between them. The CDR3 DNA follows: TGTGCCAGCAGCTTAGGCCCTGAACTACGTTTGGGGGAGCTGTTTTTT. This codes for CASSLGPELRLGELFF.

J is TRBJ1-2 and V is TRBV6-6, with D perhaps TRBD1 (5 bases). Germline V CDR1 and CDR2: MNHNY, SVGAGI (reference sequence). V was pared by 2 bases and J by 3 bases, with 16 bases between. The CDR3 totals 16 residues. The CDR3 spells CASSYTGGGGDYGYTF. DNA of the CDR3: TGTGCCAGCAGTTACACGGGCGGCGGAGGGGACTATGGCTACACCTTC.

The chain uses TRBV4-1 and TRBJ2-1; 9 bases align to TRBD2. V was pared by 6 bases and J by 2 bases, with 5 bases of the junction left unmatched. The CDR3 runs to 15 residues. CDR1 is MGHRA and CDR2 is YSYEKL in the germline V gene. Here the CDR3 reads CASSLTSGTYNEQFF. The CDR3, as DNA: TGCGCCAGCAGTCTGACTAGCGGAACCTACAATGAGCAGTTCTTC.

The rearrangement links TRBV5-3 to TRBJ2-5; 11 nucleotides align to TRBD2. TRBV5-3 counts as an open reading frame of uncertain function. Germline trimming cut 4 bases from V and 1 base from J; bases unmatched to any gene: 9. The CDR3 totals 17 residues. This chain's CDR3 is CARSDTSGSLTQETQYF. The CDR3 nucleotides read TGTGCCAGAAGCGATACTAGCGGGAGTTTGACCCAAGAGACCCAGTACTTC.

The chain employs TRBV27 and TRBJ2-1; TRBD2 matches at 9 bases. The CDR3 is 18 residues long. Trimming took 0 bases from V and 4 from J; bases not matched to a gene: 10. Germline V lookup: CDR1 MNHEY, CDR2 SMNVEV (reference sequence). In DNA form, the CDR3 reads TGTGCCAGCAGTTTATCACCACTTAGCGGGGGAGGGTACAATGAGCAGTTCTTC. Its translation is CASSLSPLSGGGYNEQFF.

The rearrangement uses TRBV5-6 and TRBJ1-2; 9 nucleotides agree with TRBD1. In germline, CDR1 is SGHDT, CDR2 YYEEEE. Trimming cost V 0 bases and J 4 bases; bases outside gene matches: 7. There are 16 residues in the CDR3. CDR3 coding DNA: TGTGCCAGCAGCTTGGGGACGACAGGGGGAATCTATGGCTACACCTTC. Translation gives CASSLGTTGGIYGYTF.

The rearrangement links TRBV30 to TRBJ1-2; D not certain. From germline, CDR1 is GTSNPN and CDR2 SVGIG (reference sequence). The CDR3 is 13 residues long. V was cut by 4 bases and J by 5 bases, with 14 bases left in between. The CDR3 bases are TGTGCCTGGACCAGTGCTGCCCGATATGGCTACACCTTC. It is translated as CAWTSAARYGYTF.